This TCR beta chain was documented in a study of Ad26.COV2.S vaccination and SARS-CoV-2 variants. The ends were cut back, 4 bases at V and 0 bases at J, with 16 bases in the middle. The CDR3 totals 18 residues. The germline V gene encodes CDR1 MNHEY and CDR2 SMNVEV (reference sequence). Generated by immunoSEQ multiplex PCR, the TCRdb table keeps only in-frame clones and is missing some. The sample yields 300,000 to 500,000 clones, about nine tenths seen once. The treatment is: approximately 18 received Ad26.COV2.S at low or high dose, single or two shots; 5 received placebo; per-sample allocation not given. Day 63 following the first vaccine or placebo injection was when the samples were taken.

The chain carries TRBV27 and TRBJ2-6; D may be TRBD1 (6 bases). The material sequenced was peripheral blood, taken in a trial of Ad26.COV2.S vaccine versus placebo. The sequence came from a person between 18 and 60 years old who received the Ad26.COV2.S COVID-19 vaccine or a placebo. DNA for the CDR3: TGTGCCAGCAGTTCCCAACAGGGCCTTAGCTCTGGGGCCAACGTCCTGACTTTC. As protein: CASSSQQGLSSGANVLTF.